These 6 T cell receptor beta chains originate from one sample sequenced in a study of blood T cell repertoires in COVID-19. Sequencing was performed with immunoSEQ multiplex PCR; in TCRdb, only in-frame clones are kept and a portion is missing. The table has 450,000 or so clones, about 92% seen once. Sequencing used PBMCs or T cells enriched from blood (not recorded which). The receptors were gathered from a man aged 18-30 years who had recovered from COVID-19.

The CDR3 DNA reads as TGTGCCTGGAGTGCTACAGGGGGCTTAGGTCAGCCCCAGCATTTT. This sequence encodes CAWSATGGLGQPQHF. V usage is TRBV30 and J usage is TRBJ1-5, with 9 positions matching TRBD1. Per germline, CDR1 GTSNPN and CDR2 SVGIG (reference sequence). The CDR3 spans 15 residues. V trimming: 1 base; J trimming: 6 bases; junction bases outside the gene matches: 7.

The J gene is TRBJ1-5, the V gene TRBV7-2; perhaps TRBD1 as D (5 bases). The CDR3 has 13 residues. V shed 10 bases and J shed 4 bases, with 14 bases lying between them. Per germline, CDR1 SGHTA and CDR2 FQGNSA. In nucleotides, the CDR3 is TGTGCCACCCAAGGCCAGGGAAATCAGCCCCAGCATTTT. Translating it yields CATQGQGNQPQHF.

This clone was observed many times. The same CDR3 also results from other DNA sequences found in this sample. The chain joins TRBV5-1 to TRBJ2-7; no clear D gene. The germline V gene has CDR1 SGHRS and CDR2 YFSETQ. This CDR3 has 12 amino acids. V was trimmed by 2 bases and J by 3 bases, leaving 6 bases between them. The CDR3 DNA reads TGCGCCAGCAGCTTAGGCGGCTACGAGCAGTACTTC. Translation: CASSLGGYEQYF. The full variable domain, rest sourced from reference TRBV5-1 and TRBJ2-7, is KAGVTQTPRYLIKTRGQQVTLSCSPISGHRSVSWYQQTPGQGLQFLFEYFSETQRNKGNFPGRFSGRQFSNSRSEMNVSTLELGDSALYLCASSLGGYEQYFGPGTRLTVT.

The V gene is TRBV6-5, the J gene TRBJ1-2; 9 nucleotides align to TRBD1. In germline, CDR1 is MNHEY, CDR2 SVGAGI. This CDR3 spans 14 amino acids. V gave up 8 bases and J gave up 7 bases; unmatched junction bases: 11. The CDR3 nucleotides read TGTGCCAGCGGAGCTGGTGACAGGGGGGGTGGCTACACCTTC. This sequence encodes CASGAGDRGGGYTF.

This rearrangement joins TRBV7-6 to TRBJ1-1; maybe TRBD1 (5 bases). Trimming took 0 bases from V and 3 from J, leaving 14 bases between them. CDR3 size: 16 residues. The germline V gene has CDR1 SGHVS and CDR2 FNYEAQ. This CDR3 is CASSLAPRGIHTEAFF. In nucleotides, the CDR3 is TGTGCCAGCAGCTTAGCCCCTAGGGGAATACACACTGAAGCTTTCTTT.

The chain employs TRBV19 and TRBJ2-2; the D gene is possibly TRBD1 (6 bases). Germline loops: CDR1 LNHDA, CDR2 SQIVND (reference sequence). Trimming shortened V by 5 bases and J by 6 bases, and 10 bases separated the two germline ends. The CDR3 consists of 13 residues. Here the CDR3 DNA reads TGTGCCAGTAGTCTGACAGGTCCCGGGGAGCTGTTTTTT. Its translation is CASSLTGPGELFF.